A selection of T cell receptor beta chains follows, all from one sample in a study of T cell responses to AZD1222 COVID-19 vaccine. Profiled with immunoSEQ multiplex PCR; TCRdb holds only in-frame clones, not every one. Of 80,000 to 90,000 clones listed, 92% are singletons. Specimen: peripheral blood, collected on day 0 of AZD1222 vaccination. These receptors were collected from an adult in good health. The conserved cysteine and the conserved F or W are not part of the CDR3 here.

>TRBV4-1
ASSQDPPRGEGYT
>TRBV19
ASSKGLAGTSTDTQY
>TRBV7-2
ASSPQTGGINQPQH
>TRBV12-5
ASGALAGGINTGELF
>TRBV15
ATSRPPSGTRRTYEQY
>TRBV5-1
ASSLGWTTGELF
>TRBV5-1
ASSLPGADTQY
>TRBV2
ASSEYRSGSYEQY
>TRBV7-7
ASSPGLAASTDTQY
>TRBV2
ASSERLAGPNEQF
>TRBV7-9
ASSSPFGPSTDTQY
>TRBV7-3
ASSSGPDEQF
>TRBV18
ASSPSGANVLT
>TRBV14
ASRLGTGELF
>TRBV24-1
ATSDPVSYEQY
>TRBV24-1
ATSDNGHETVANVLT
>TRBV7-2
ASSPGSSPETQY
>TRBV12-3/TRBV12-4
ASRVQREMKQF
>TRBV6-1
ASSEGRNEQY
>TRBV12-3/TRBV12-4
ASSFGSGSEQY
>TRBV7-8
ASSRDLPAVYEQY
>TRBV29-1
SVGRSGGYT
>TRBV18
ASSPSVLTGNYGYT
>TRBV30
AWSFFAAGIKTSAGELF
>TRBV5-1
ASSRPGQDLTGELF
>TRBV18
ASSPYGGGGQYEQY